This TCR beta chain was sequenced in a study of blood T cell repertoires in COVID-19 (dated by TCRdb to 2019 to 2021). Background for the entire study: Samples from collaborators originated in the United States, Italy and Spain and spanned both the acute and convalescent phases of COVID-19. The material from the prospective study consisted of cDNA or gDNA derived from T cells, B-cell-depleted T cells, or PBMCs. Deeply sampled blood TCRbeta repertoires from subjects exposed to, actively infected with, or recovered from COVID-19 were included in the dataset. The repertoires were released in a freely available public database intended as a resource for research on the immune response to SARS-CoV-2. The samples were drawn from the first 160 participants of the ongoing ImmuneRACE study and from more than 1,000 subjects provided by 6 global collaborators. A de-identified subject ID, COVID-19 status, age in years and sex were almost always included in the sample metadata. Where HLA class I and class II types were available, the types were taken from metadata supplied by the sample provider, not from assay-based typing.

The collaborating institutions used their own protocols to collect whole blood in K2EDTA tubes. Collaborator samples were shipped for TCRbeta analysis as frozen whole blood, isolated PBMCs, or DNA extracted from either sample type. V sheds 1 base and J sheds 2 bases, leaving 6 bases between their ends. CDR1 and CDR2 were assigned from the germline V gene as SGHRS and YFSETQ. The CDR3 contains 13 residues, cysteine and phenylalanine counted. Solely the CDR3 DNA is kept, with 39 bases framed from the first base. The immunoSEQ Assay, a bias-controlled multiplex PCR, was used to amplify TCRbeta CDR3 regions from genomic DNA. Under the source paper's analysis protocol: The number of nucleated cells in each sample was estimated from the amplification of reference gene primers within the assay. To quantify the absolute abundance of each unique TCRbeta CDR3 rearrangement, sequence reads were collapsed and filtered. For each sample, productive Simpson clonality was calculated by taking the square root of Simpson's diversity index across productive rearrangements. Drawn from immuneACCESS, this table holds only the in-frame rearrangements with V and J called that TCRdb kept. Clones are partly lost; checked studies trace under half to an unresolved V gene and leave the rest unexplained. The D gene and trimming were derived from the DNA, and the V and J assignments and clone size from that table. The sample has over 110,000 clones on record, approximately 82% of them singletons. The ten most abundant clones make up around 9.6% of the sample.

About this clone: What this receptor recognizes is not known. It has no much larger one-base neighbor in the sample; base qualities were not kept.

On the study overall, not on this receptor specifically: The quantity of clinical and demographic metadata differed by source and by participant and was supplied without curation.

In this chain, TRBV5-1 is recombined with TRBJ1-2, with the identity of the D gene unclear. This TCR derives from a man in his sixties with active or convalescent COVID-19. Sequences were obtained from peripheral blood. The bases read TGCGCCAGCAGCTTGCAGGTCAACTATGGCTACACCTTC. This translates into CASSLQVNYGYTF.